This T cell receptor (beta chain) derives from a study of shared clonotypes between healthy human individuals. Sequencing was performed with immunoSEQ multiplex PCR; in TCRdb, only in-frame clones are kept and a portion is missing. The sample lists roughly 700,000 clones; about 90% were seen once. Broader study findings: Unshared clonotypes carried lower generation probabilities than those common to all four donors. Exclusively blood specimens were collected; tissue repertoires likely differ.

About this clone itself: Its antigen is not identified.

This CDR3 region has 17 residues. V shed 3 bases and J shed 3 bases, with 19 bases lying between them. CDR1 SGDLS and CDR2 YYNGEE come from the germline V gene. The receptor was isolated from a man younger than 35 in good health. Some clones in this sample may be carry-over from other donors' samples. The sequenced material came from memory CD8+ T cells from PBMCs. Subset in this sample: CD45RO+ cells pooled with CCR7-negative TemRA cells. The V call is TRBV9, the J call TRBJ2-1, with unresolved D. The DNA for the CDR3 is TGTGCCAGCAGCGGACGGACGGACCTTGAAATCTACAATGAGCAGTTCTTC. Protein sequence: CASSGRTDLEIYNEQFF.